One sample yielded the 10 T cell receptor beta chains listed below, sequenced in a study of blood T cell repertoires in COVID-19. Profiled with immunoSEQ multiplex PCR; TCRdb holds only in-frame clones, not every one. The sample lists around 25,000 clones, approximately 90% occurring once. The sample consisted of peripheral blood. These receptors all come from a human donor in a cohort sampled during active COVID-19.

The rearrangement joins TRBV5-8 to TRBJ2-5; 8 bases fit TRBD2. V dropped 6 bases and J dropped 2; count of bases not matched to a gene: 9. CDR3 length equals 15 residues. Germline CDR1 is SGHTS and CDR2 is YDEGEE. CDR3 protein: CASNQLAGKQETQYF. CDR3 coding DNA: TGTGCCAGCAACCAATTAGCGGGGAAACAAGAGACCCAGTACTTC.

The chain couples TRBV28 to TRBJ2-7, with 11 positions matching TRBD1. Germline CDR1 is MDHEN and CDR2 is SYDVKM. This CDR3 is 15 amino acids long. J was trimmed by 2 bases and V by 2 bases; bases with no gene match: 2. As DNA, the CDR3 is TGTGCCAGCAGTTTAAGGACAGGGGGCCCCTACGAGCAGTACTTC. Amino acids: CASSLRTGGPYEQYF. The full variable domain, with the rest looked up from reference TRBV28 and TRBJ2-7, is DVKVTQSSRYLVKRTGEKVFLECVQDMDHENMFWYRQDPGLGLRLIYFSYDVKMKEKGDIPEGYSVSREKKERFSLILESASTNQTSMYLCASSLRTGGPYEQYFGPGTRLTVT.

V and J are TRBV7-2 and TRBJ2-1; 11 bases fit TRBD2. V shed 8 bases and J 7 bases; nucleotides not matched to a gene: 10. Germline CDR1 SGHTA, CDR2 FQGNSA. The CDR3 sequence is 15 residues long. The CDR3 DNA reads as TGTGCCAGCCGCCCCCTAGCGGGGGGCAGAAATGAGCAGTTCTTC. This encodes CASRPLAGGRNEQFF.

The chain links TRBV27 to TRBJ2-3; D uncertain. CDR3 length: 13 amino acids. Germline V gene data show CDR1 as MNHEY and CDR2 as SMNVEV (reference sequence). Between the trimmed V and J ends, which lost 4 bases and 4 bases, there was a span of 9 bases. The CDR3 here is CASSSRRPDTQYF. In nucleotides, the CDR3 is TGTGCCAGCAGTTCACGCAGGCCAGATACGCAGTATTTT.

The chain employs TRBV9 and TRBJ2-7; TRBD1 matches 9 bases. CDR1 SGDLS and CDR2 YYNGEE come from the germline V gene. This CDR3 is built from 15 residues. The junction had 6 bases not matched to a gene; V was cut back by 4 bases and J by 1 base. The CDR3 here is CASSPGQGTSYEQYF. The CDR3, as DNA: TGTGCCAGCAGCCCCGGACAGGGGACGTCCTACGAGCAGTACTTC.

The chain recombines TRBV3-1 (or the pseudogene TRBV3-2) with TRBJ2-2, with 8 bases that match TRBD1. V lost 6 bases to trimming and J lost 7 bases; unmatched junction nucleotides: 7. Germline loops: CDR1 LGHDT, CDR2 YNNKEL (reference sequence). The length of the CDR3 is 14 residues. The CDR3 sequence: CASSKSGGSGELFF. As DNA, the CDR3 is TGTGCCAGCAGTAAATCAGGGGGCAGCGGGGAGCTGTTTTTT.

J is TRBJ2-6 and V is TRBV2; D unclear. The germline V and J ends were trimmed by 3 bases and 2 bases, with 5 bases remaining between them. Germline loops: CDR1 SNHLY, CDR2 FYNNEI. The CDR3 sequence is 14 residues long. The DNA for the CDR3 is TGTGCCAGCAGTGACCGTACTGGGGCCAACGTCCTGACTTTC. Its translation: CASSDRTGANVLTF.

This rearrangement joins TRBV18 to TRBJ1-2, with 8 bases fitting TRBD1. Germline-derived CDR1 and CDR2 are KGHSH and LQKENI. The trim removed 3 bases at V and 5 bases at J, leaving 5 bases unmatched. The CDR3 is made up of 14 amino acids. CDR3 residues: CASSPGQGEYGYTF. The CDR3 DNA is TGTGCCAGCTCACCCGGACAGGGAGAATATGGCTACACCTTC. The full variable domain, rest sourced from reference TRBV18 and TRBJ1-2, is NAGVMQNPRHLVRRRGQEARLRCSPMKGHSHVYWYRQLPEEGLKFMVYLQKENIIDESGMPKERFSAEFPKEGPSILRIQQVVRGDSAAYFCASSPGQGEYGYTFGSGTRLTVV.

This chain uses TRBV7-2 with TRBJ2-7; 7 nucleotides match TRBD2. The CDR3 is 15 amino acids. Germline V CDR1 and CDR2: SGHTA, FQGNSA. V was pared by 1 base and J by 4 bases, with 7 bases of the junction left unmatched. CDR3 coding DNA: TGTGCCAGCAGCTTAGTTACGGGAGGCTTATACGAGCAGTACTTC. Protein product: CASSLVTGGLYEQYF.

The chain recombines TRBV10-1 with TRBJ1-1, with 7 bases that match TRBD1. The CDR3 consists of 14 residues. From germline, CDR1 is WNHNN and CDR2 SYGVQD (reference sequence). Unmatched junction bases numbered 5, after V lost 6 bases and J lost 1 base. CDR3 protein: CASSPGTANTEAFF. CDR3 nucleotide sequence: TGCGCCAGCAGCCCCGGGACAGCGAACACTGAAGCTTTCTTT.